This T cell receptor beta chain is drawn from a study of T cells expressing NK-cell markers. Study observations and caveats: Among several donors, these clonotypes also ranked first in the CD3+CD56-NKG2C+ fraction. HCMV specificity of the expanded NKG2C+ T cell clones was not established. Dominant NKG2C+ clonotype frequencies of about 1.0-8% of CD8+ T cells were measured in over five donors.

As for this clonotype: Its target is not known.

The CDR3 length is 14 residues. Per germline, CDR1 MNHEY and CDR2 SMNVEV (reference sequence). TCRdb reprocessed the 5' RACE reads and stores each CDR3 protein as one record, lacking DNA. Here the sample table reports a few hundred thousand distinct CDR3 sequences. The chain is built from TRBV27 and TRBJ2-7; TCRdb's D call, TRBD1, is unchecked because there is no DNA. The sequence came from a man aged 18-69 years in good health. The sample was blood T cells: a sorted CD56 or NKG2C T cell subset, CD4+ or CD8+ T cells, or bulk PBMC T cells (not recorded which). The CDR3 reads CASTQLGGSYEQYF.